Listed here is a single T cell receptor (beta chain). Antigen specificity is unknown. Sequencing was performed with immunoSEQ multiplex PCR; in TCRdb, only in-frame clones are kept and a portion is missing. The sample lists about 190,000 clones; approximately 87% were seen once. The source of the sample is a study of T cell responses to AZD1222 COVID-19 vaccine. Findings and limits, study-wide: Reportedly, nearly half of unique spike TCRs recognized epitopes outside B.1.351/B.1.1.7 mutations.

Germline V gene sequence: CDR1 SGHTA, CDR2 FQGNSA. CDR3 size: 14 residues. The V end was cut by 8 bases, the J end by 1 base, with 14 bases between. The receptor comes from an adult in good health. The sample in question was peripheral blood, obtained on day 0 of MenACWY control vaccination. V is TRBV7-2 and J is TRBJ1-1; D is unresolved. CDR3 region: CASRGSLANTEAFF. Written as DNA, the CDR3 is TGTGCCAGCCGAGGGTCGCTAGCGAACACTGAAGCTTTCTTT.